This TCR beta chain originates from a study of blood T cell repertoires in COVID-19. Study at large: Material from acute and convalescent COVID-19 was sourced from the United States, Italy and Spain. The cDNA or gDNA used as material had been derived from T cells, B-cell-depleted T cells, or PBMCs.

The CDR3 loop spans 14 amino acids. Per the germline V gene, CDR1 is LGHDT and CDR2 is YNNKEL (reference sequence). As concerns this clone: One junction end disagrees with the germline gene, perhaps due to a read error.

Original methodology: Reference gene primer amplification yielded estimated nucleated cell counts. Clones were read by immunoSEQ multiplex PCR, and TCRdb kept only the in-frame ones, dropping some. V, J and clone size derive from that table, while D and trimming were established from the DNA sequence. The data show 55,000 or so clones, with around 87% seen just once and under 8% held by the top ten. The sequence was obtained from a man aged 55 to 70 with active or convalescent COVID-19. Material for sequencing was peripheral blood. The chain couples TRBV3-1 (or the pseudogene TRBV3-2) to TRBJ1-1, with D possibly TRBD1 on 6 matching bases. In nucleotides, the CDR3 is TGTGCCAGCAGGCAAGGACAGAAGAACACTGAAGCTTTCTTT. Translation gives CASRQGQKNTEAFF.